This entry concerns a single T cell receptor (beta chain). Sequencing used immunoSEQ multiplex PCR; TCRdb keeps in-frame clones, though not all of them. The sample includes roughly 74,000 clones, 90% to 95% of them seen just once. The data belong to a study of technical replicates of blood from a handful of donors. Sequencing used T cells isolated from PBMCs. This receptor was taken from a human donor in good health.

The CDR3 is CASSQGGLAGVGTGELFF. The CDR3 DNA is TGCGCCAGCAGCCAAGGGGGACTAGCGGGAGTCGGCACCGGGGAGCTGTTTTTT. The chain employs TRBV4-1 and TRBJ2-2, with 14 bases matching TRBD2. The V gene end was trimmed by 1 base and the J gene end by 4 bases; junction bases not matched to a gene: 5. CDR3 length: 18 amino acids. Per the germline V gene, CDR1 is MGHRA and CDR2 is YSYEKL.